This T cell receptor beta chain appears in the sequencing data of a study of OX40 agonist ivuxolimab in advanced cancers. Study in general: Subjects had a mean age of roughly 60 years, with a range of roughly 20 to 79; around 83% were male. Notes on the study in general: Dose levels from 0.1 to 3.0 mg/kg saw CD4+ and CD8+ blood T cells expand clonally by week 6. Partial responders at 0.1-3.0 mg/kg showed near-lowest clonal expansion.

The CDR3 runs to 11 residues. Germline loops: CDR1 SQVTM, CDR2 ANQGSEA. V was clipped by 5 bases and J by 3 bases, with 7 bases between them. Profiled with immunoSEQ multiplex PCR; TCRdb holds only in-frame clones, not every one. Of about 68,000 clones listed, approximately 80% are singletons. Blood was sampled at baseline, cycle 4 day 1, and cycle 7 day 1. Concerning this clone: The antigen is undetermined.

This TCR was sampled from an adult with an advanced solid tumor such as melanoma, head and neck, liver or kidney cancer. Source: CD4+ or CD8+ T cells sorted from blood, taken in a trial of the OX40 agonist ivuxolimab. The chain joins TRBV29-1 to TRBJ1-2, with unresolved D. CDR3 bases: TGCAGCGTTTTGGCATACTATGGCTACACCTTC. It yields the protein CSVLAYYGYTF.